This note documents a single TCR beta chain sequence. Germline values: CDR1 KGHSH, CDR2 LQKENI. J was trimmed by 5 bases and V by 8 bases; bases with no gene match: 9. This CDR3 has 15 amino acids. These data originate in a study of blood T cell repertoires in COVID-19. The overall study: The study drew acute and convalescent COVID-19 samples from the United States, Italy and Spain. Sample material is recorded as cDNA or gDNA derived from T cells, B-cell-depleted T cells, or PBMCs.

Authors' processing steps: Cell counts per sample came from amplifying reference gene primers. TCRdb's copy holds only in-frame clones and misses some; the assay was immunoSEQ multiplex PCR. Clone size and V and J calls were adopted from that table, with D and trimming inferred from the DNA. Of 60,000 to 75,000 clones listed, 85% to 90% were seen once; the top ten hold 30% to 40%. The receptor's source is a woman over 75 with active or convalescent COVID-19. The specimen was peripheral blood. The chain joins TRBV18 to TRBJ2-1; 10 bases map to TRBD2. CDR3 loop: CASGFLAGVNNEQFF. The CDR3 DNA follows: TGTGCCAGCGGATTTCTAGCGGGGGTGAACAATGAGCAGTTCTTC.